This T cell receptor (beta chain) originates from a study of blood T cell repertoires in COVID-19. Looking at the study overall: PBMCs, B-cell-depleted T cells, or T cells provided the cDNA or gDNA that made up the material.

Original analysis: The assay estimated nucleated cells by amplifying reference gene primers. Libraries were prepared by immunoSEQ multiplex PCR; TCRdb keeps only in-frame clonotypes and omits some of them. V, J and clone size are those of that table, while D and trimming were read from the DNA. The sample records about 76,000 clones, about nine tenths being singletons. Per germline, CDR1 SGHAT and CDR2 FQNNGV. CDR3 length: 15 residues. V lost 3 bases, J lost 0 bases, and 2 bases stayed unmatched. With respect to this clone: The same CDR3 arises from other DNA sequences in this sample as well.

The sequenced sample consisted of peripheral blood. This TCR was sampled from a woman in her fifties or sixties in a cohort sampled during active COVID-19. The chain employs TRBV11-2 and TRBJ2-1, with TRBD2 matching over 7 bases. This chain's CDR3 is CASSLGGSSYNEQFF. The CDR3 DNA reads as TGTGCCAGCAGCTTGGGGGGGAGCTCCTACAATGAGCAGTTCTTC.